These 5 T cell receptor beta chains were all obtained from the same sample, sequenced in a study of cytomegalovirus exposure and HLA in healthy donors. PCR used 60 Vbeta primers and 13 Jbeta primers. The method was immunoSEQ multiplex PCR; TCRdb's version includes in-frame clones alone and lacks a portion of them. In the table there are 150,000 to 200,000 clones, 60% to 85% of which are singletons. Material for sequencing was PBMCs. Source of these receptors: a male donor in good health and CMV-seronegative.

The rearrangement joins TRBV28 to TRBJ2-7; 7 bases fit TRBD2. CDR1 is MDHEN and CDR2 is SYDVKM in the germline V gene. The CDR3 spans 14 residues. Unmatched junction bases numbered 7, after V lost 8 bases and J lost 0 bases. The CDR3 nucleotides are TGTGCCAGCGGGAGGGGCTTGAGCTCCTACGAGCAGTACTTC. Translation: CASGRGLSSYEQYF.

The chain combines TRBV6-5 with TRBJ2-1; tentative D call: TRBD2 (6 bases). This CDR3 has 15 amino acids. Germline loops: CDR1 MNHEY, CDR2 SVGAGI. V was cut by 0 bases and J by 12 bases, with 18 bases left in between. The DNA of the CDR3 is TGTGCCAGCAGTTACTCTGGAGGGCGGGGTTTCGTGCAGTTCTTC. As protein: CASSYSGGRGFVQFF.

The rearrangement uses TRBV19 and TRBJ2-1, with D possibly TRBD1 on 6 matching bases. Germline V gene sequence: CDR1 LNHDA, CDR2 SQIVND (reference sequence). This CDR3 region has 15 residues. V dropped 5 bases and J dropped 4 bases, with 15 bases sitting between them. CDR3 bases: TGTGCCAGTAGTTTGGACAGCTTGCCTTACAATGAGCAGTTCTTC. Its translation: CASSLDSLPYNEQFF.

The V and J genes are TRBV6-1 and TRBJ1-5; D gene unclear. The V gene lost 2 bases and the J gene lost 4 bases, with 12 bases spanning the gap. CDR1 and CDR2 (germline): MNHNS, SASEGT. This CDR3 contains 15 residues. The CDR3 is CASSERVVGNQPQHF. The CDR3, as DNA: TGTGCCAGCAGTGAACGGGTGGTCGGGAATCAGCCCCAGCATTTT.

This clone has a single count. The chain links TRBV5-6 to TRBJ2-5; 7 bases agree with TRBD1. The CDR3 extends over 14 amino acids. Germline V gives CDR1 SGHDT, CDR2 YYEEEE. The V and J ends lost 3 bases and 2 bases, in that order; junction bases with no gene match: 4. The CDR3 DNA reads as TGTGCCAGCAGCTGGGACAGTCTACAAGAGACCCAGTACTTC. Translation gives CASSWDSLQETQYF. Combining the CDR3 with reference TRBV5-6 and TRBJ2-5 gives the whole variable domain DAGVTQSPTHLIKTRGQQVTLRCSPKSGHDTVSWYQQALGQGPQFIFQYYEEEERQRGNFPDRFSGHQFPNYSSELNVNALLLGDSALYLCASSWDSLQETQYFGPGTRLLVL.